The entry that follows covers one T cell receptor beta chain sequence. The antigen is not known. Here immunoSEQ multiplex PCR was the method, and the copy in TCRdb shows in-frame clones only, minus some. The sample records 92,000 or so clones, roughly 90% being singletons. The sample belongs to a study of T cell responses to AZD1222 COVID-19 vaccine. Study as a whole: Second-dose groups at about 4 or about 12 weeks were pooled.

This CDR3 is 15 amino acids long. Germline CDR1 is MDHEN and CDR2 is SYDVKM. V was clipped by 8 bases and J by 1 base; unmatched bases: 5. Study results and limitations: Epitopes outside B.1.351 and B.1.1.7 mutated regions reportedly drew nearly half of spike TCRs.

The source material was peripheral blood, sampled on day 0 of AZD1222 vaccination. This receptor was taken from an adult in good health. The chain recombines TRBV28 with TRBJ2-2; 9 bases are a match to TRBD2. The CDR3 sequence is CASSRLAVNTGELFF. The CDR3 region has the DNA TGTGCCAGCTCAAGACTAGCGGTGAACACCGGGGAGCTGTTTTTT.